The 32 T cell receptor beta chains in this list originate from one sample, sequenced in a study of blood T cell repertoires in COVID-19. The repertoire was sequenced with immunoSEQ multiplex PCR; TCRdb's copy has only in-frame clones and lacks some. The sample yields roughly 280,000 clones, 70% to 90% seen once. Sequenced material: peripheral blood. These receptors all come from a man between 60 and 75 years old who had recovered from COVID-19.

In DNA, the CDR3 is TGTGCCAGTAGTGGTGGGACAGCCAGCACGGTGCAGTTCTTC. Translation gives CASSGGTASTVQFF. The gene calls are TRBV19 and TRBJ2-1; TRBD1 matches at 7 bases. Germline V CDR1 and CDR2: LNHDA, SQIVND (reference sequence). Trimming at V came to 5 bases and at J to 12 bases, leaving 13 bases not matched to a gene. This CDR3 is built from 14 residues. Together with reference TRBV19 and TRBJ2-1, the CDR3 gives the full variable domain: DGGITQSPKYLFRKEGQNVTLSCEQNLNHDAMYWYRQDPGQGLRLIYYSQIVNDFQKGDIAEGYSVSREKKESFPLTVTSAQKNPTAFYLCASSGGTASTVQFFGPGTRLTVL.

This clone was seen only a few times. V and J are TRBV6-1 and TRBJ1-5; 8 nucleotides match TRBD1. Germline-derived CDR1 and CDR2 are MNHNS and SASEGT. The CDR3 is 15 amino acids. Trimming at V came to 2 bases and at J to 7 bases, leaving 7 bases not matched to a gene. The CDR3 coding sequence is TGTGCCAGCAGTGAAAATACAGGGGGTCGGCAGCCCCAGCATTTT. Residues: CASSENTGGRQPQHF.

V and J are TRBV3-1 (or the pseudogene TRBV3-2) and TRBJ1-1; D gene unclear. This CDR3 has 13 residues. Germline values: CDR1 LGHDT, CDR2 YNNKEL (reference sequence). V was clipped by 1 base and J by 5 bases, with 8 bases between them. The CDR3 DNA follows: TGTGCCAGCAGCCAAGGGGCGTTGACTGAAGCTTTCTTT. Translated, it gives CASSQGALTEAFF.

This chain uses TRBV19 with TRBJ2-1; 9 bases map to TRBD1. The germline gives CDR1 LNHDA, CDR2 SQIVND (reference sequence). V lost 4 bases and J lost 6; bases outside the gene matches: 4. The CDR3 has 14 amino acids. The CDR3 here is CASSNRGLVNEQFF. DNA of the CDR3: TGTGCCAGTAGTAACAGGGGGCTGGTCAATGAGCAGTTCTTC. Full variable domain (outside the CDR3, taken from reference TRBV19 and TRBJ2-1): DGGITQSPKYLFRKEGQNVTLSCEQNLNHDAMYWYRQDPGQGLRLIYYSQIVNDFQKGDIAEGYSVSREKKESFPLTVTSAQKNPTAFYLCASSNRGLVNEQFFGPGTRLTVL.

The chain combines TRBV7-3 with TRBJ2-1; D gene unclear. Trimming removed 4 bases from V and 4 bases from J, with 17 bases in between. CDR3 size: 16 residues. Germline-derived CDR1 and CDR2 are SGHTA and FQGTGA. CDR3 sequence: CASSSQGTTPYNEQFF. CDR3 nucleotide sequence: TGTGCCAGCAGCTCTCAAGGCACTACCCCTTACAATGAGCAGTTCTTC.

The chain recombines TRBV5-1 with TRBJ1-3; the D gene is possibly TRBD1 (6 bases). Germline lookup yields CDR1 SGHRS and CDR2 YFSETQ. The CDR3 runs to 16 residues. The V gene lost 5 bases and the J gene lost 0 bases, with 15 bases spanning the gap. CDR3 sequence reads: CASRVDSSRSGNTIYF. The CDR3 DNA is TGCGCCAGCAGAGTGGACAGCTCCCGCTCTGGAAACACCATATATTTT. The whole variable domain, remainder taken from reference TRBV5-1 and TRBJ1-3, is KAGVTQTPRYLIKTRGQQVTLSCSPISGHRSVSWYQQTPGQGLQFLFEYFSETQRNKGNFPGRFSGRQFSNSRSEMNVSTLELGDSALYLCASRVDSSRSGNTIYFGEGSWLTVV.

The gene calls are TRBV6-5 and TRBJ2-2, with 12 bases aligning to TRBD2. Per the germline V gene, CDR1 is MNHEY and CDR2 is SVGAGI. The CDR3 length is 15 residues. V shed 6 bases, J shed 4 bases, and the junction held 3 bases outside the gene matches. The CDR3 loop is CASSSSGGATGELFF. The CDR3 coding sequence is TGTGCCAGCAGCTCTAGCGGGGGGGCCACCGGGGAGCTGTTTTTT.

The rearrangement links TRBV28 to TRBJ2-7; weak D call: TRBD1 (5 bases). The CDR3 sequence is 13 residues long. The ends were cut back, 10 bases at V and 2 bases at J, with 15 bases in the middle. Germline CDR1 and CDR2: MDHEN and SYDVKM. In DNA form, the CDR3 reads TGTGCCACCGACCCAGGGTATGCCTACGAGCAGTACTTC. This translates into CATDPGYAYEQYF.

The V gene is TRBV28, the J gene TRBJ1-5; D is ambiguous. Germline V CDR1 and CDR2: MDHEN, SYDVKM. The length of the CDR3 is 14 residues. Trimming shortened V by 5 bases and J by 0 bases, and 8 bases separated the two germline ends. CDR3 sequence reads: CASSIYSSNQPQHF. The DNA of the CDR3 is TGTGCCAGCAGTATTTATAGTAGCAATCAGCCCCAGCATTTT.

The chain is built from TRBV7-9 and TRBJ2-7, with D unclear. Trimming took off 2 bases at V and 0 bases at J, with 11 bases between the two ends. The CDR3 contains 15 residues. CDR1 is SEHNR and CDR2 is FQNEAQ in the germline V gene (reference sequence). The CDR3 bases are TGTGCCAGCAGCTTAAGAACCTCCAGCTCCTACGAGCAGTACTTC. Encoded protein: CASSLRTSSSYEQYF.

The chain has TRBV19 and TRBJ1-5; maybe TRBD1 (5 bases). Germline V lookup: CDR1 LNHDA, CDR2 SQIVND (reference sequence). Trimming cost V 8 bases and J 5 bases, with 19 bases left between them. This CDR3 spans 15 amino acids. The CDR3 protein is CASAWGGIGDQPQHF. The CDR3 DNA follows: TGTGCCAGTGCCTGGGGGGGAATTGGCGATCAGCCCCAGCATTTT.

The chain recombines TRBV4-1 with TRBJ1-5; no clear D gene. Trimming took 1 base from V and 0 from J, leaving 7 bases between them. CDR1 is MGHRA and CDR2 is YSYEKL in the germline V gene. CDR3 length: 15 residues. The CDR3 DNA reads TGCGCCAGCAGCCAAGGCGGGATTAGCAATCAGCCCCAGCATTTT. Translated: CASSQGGISNQPQHF.

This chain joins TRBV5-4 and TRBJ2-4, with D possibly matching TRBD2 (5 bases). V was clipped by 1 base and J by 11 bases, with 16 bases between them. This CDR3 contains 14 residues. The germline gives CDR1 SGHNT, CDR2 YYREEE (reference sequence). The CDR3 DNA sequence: TGTGCCAGCAGCTTGCCAGGCCCTGCCGGGGTTCAGTACTTC. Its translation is CASSLPGPAGVQYF. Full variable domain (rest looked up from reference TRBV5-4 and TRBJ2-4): ETGVTQSPTHLIKTRGQQVTLRCSSQSGHNTVSWYQQALGQGPQFIFQYYREEENGRGNFPPRFSGLQFPNYSSELNVNALELDDSALYLCASSLPGPAGVQYFGAGTRLSVL.

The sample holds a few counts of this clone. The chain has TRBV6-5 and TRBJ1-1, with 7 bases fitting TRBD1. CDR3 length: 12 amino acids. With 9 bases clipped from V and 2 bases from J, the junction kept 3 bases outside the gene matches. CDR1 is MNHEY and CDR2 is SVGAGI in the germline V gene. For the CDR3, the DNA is TGTGCCAGTGACAGGGTCAACACTGAAGCTTTCTTT. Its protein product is CASDRVNTEAFF.

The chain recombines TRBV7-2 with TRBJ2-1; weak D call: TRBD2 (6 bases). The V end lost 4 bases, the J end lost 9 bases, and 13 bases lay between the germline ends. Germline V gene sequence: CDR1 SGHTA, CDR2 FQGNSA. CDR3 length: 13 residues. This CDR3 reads CASSSHKEGEQFF. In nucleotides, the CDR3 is TGTGCCAGCAGCTCGCACAAGGAGGGTGAGCAGTTCTTC.

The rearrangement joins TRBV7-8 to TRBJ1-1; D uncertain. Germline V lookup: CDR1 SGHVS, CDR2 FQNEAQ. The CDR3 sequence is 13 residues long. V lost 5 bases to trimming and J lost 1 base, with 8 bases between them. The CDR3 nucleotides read TGTGCCAGCAGCCAGCGGACGAACACTGAAGCTTTCTTT. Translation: CASSQRTNTEAFF.

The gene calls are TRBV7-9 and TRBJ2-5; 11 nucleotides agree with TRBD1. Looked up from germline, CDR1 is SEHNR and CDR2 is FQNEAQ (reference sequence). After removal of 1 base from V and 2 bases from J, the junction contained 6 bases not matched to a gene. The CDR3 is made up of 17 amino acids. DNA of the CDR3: TGTGCCAGCAGCTTAGTCGGACAGGGGGCAGTTCAAGAGACCCAGTACTTC. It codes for CASSLVGQGAVQETQYF. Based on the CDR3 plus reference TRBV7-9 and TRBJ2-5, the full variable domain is DTGVSQNPRHKITKRGQNVTFRCDPISEHNRLYWYRQTLGQGPEFLTYFQNEAQLEKSRLLSDRFSAERPKGSFSTLEIQRTEQGDSAMYLCASSLVGQGAVQETQYFGPGTRLLVL.

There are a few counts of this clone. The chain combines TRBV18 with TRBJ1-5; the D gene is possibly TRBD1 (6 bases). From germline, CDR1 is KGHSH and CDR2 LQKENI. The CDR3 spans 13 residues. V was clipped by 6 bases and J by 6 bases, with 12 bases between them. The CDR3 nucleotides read TGTGCCAGCTCTTTGGGGGCGGGTCAGCCCCAGCATTTT. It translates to CASSLGAGQPQHF.

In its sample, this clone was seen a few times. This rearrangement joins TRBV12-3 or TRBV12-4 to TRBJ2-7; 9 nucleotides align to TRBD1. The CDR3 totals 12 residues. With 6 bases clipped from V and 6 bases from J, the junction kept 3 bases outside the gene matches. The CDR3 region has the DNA TGTGCCAGCAGGGGACAGGGTCCCGAGCAGTACTTC. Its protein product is CASRGQGPEQYF.

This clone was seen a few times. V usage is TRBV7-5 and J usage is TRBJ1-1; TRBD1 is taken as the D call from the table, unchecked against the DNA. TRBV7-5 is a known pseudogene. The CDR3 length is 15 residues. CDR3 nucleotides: TGTGTCAGAAGCCCCTCGGACAGGGGTGGTTATGAAGCTTTCTTT. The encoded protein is CVRSPSDRGGYEAFF.

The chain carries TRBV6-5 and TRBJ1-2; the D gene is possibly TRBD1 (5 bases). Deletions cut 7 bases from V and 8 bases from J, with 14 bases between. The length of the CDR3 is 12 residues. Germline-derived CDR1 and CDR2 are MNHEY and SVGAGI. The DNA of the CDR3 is TGTGCCAGCACCAAAATGGGGGGGGGCTACACCTTC. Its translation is CASTKMGGGYTF.

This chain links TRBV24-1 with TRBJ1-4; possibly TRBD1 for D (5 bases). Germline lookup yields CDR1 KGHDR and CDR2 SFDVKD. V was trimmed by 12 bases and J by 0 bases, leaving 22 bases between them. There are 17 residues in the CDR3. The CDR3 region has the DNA TGTGCCCCCCGCGGGGGAAGGTCGTTTGCAACTAATGAAAAACTGTTTTTT. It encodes CAPRGGRSFATNEKLFF.

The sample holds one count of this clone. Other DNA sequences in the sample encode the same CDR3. The CDR3 DNA sequence: TGTGCCAGCTCACCGACAGGTGCAACTAATGAAAAACTGTTTTTT. Protein product: CASSPTGATNEKLFF. The chain employs TRBV18 and TRBJ1-4, with a possible D match to TRBD1 (6 bases). The CDR3 extends over 15 amino acids. Per the germline V gene, CDR1 is KGHSH and CDR2 is LQKENI. Trimming cost V 3 bases and J 0 bases, with 8 bases left between them. The full variable domain, in which reference TRBV18 and TRBJ1-4 provide the parts outside the CDR3, is NAGVMQNPRHLVRRRGQEARLRCSPMKGHSHVYWYRQLPEEGLKFMVYLQKENIIDESGMPKERFSAEFPKEGPSILRIQQVVRGDSAAYFCASSPTGATNEKLFFGSGTQLSVL.

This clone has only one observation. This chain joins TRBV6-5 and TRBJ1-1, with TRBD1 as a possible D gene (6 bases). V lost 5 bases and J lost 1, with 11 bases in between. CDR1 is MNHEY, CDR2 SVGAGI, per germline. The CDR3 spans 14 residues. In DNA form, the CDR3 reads TGTGCCAGCAGTACGATGACAGGGAACACTGAAGCTTTCTTT. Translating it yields CASSTMTGNTEAFF.

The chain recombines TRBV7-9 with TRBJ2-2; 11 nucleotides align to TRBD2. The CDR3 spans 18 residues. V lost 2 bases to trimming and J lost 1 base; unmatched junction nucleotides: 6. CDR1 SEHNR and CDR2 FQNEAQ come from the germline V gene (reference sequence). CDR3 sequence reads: CASSLNLAGGLNTGELFF. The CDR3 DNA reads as TGTGCCAGCAGCTTAAACTTAGCGGGAGGGCTGAACACCGGGGAGCTGTTTTTT.

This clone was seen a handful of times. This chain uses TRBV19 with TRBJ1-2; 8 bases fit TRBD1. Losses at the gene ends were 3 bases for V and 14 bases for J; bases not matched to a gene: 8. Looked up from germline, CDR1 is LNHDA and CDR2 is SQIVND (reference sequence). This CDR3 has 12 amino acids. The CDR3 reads CASSINQGARTF. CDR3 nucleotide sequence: TGTGCCAGTAGTATTAACCAGGGGGCGAGGACCTTC.

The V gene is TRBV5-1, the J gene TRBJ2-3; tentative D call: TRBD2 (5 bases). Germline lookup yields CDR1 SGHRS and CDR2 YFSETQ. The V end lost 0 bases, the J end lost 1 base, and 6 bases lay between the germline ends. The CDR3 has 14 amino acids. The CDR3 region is CASSLGAGTDTQYF. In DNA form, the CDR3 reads TGCGCCAGCAGCTTGGGAGCGGGCACAGATACGCAGTATTTT.

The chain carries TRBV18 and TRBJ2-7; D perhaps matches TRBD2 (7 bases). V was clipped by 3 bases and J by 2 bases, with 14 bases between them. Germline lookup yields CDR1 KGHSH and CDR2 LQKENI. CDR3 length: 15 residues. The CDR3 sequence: CASSPAGDTPYEQYF. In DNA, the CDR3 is TGTGCCAGCTCACCGGCGGGGGACACACCCTACGAGCAGTACTTC.

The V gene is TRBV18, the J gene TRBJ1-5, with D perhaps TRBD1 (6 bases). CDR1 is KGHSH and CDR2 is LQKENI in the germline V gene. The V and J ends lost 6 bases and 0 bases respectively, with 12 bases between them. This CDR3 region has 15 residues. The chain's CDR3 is CASSPDRNSNQPQHF. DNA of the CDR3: TGTGCCAGCTCGCCGGACAGAAATAGCAATCAGCCCCAGCATTTT.

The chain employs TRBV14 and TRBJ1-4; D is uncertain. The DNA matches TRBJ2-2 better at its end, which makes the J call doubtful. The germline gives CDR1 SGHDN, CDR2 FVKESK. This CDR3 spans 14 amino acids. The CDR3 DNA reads TGTGCCAGCAGCCAAGTAGCCCTTACAGGGGAGCTGTTTTTT. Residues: CASSQVALTGELFF.

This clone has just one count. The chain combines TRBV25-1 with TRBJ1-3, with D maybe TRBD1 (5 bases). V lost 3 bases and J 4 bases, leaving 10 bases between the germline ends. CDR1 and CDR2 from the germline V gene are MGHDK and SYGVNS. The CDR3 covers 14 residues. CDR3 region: CASSDVNRGNTIYF. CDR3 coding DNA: TGTGCCAGCAGTGATGTCAACAGGGGAAACACCATATATTTT.

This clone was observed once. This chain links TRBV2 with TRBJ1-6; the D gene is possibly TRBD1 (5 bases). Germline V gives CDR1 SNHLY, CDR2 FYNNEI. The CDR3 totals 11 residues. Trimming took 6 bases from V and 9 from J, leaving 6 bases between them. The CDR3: CASRQGSPLHF. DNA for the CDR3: TGTGCCAGCAGGCAGGGTTCACCCCTCCACTTT.